Listed here is a single T cell receptor beta chain. TCRdb reprocessed the 5' RACE reads with MiXCR, giving one entry per CDR3 protein. The repertoire holds 110,000 to 150,000 distinct CDR3 sequences, with around 27% as singletons. This entry comes from a study of T-cell memory formation after mild COVID-19. Looking at the study overall: Among the donors, TCR clusters were largely specific to each donor.

Germline assignment: CDR1 SGDLS and CDR2 YYNGEE. V lost 3 bases, J lost 12 bases, and 9 bases stayed unmatched. The CDR3 has 13 residues. This sequence originates from an adult woman who had mild COVID-19 (a few samples of this study predate the infection). Cell type and time point are not known. V gene TRBV9 combines with J gene TRBJ1-2, with 9 bases fitting TRBD1. The sequenced sample consisted of PBMCs or a T cell subset sorted from them (not recorded which). CDR3 protein: CASSAGQGVSHTF. CDR3 in DNA: TGTGCCAGCAGCGCGGGACAGGGAGTTTCTCACACCTTC.